Presented here are 24 T cell receptor beta chains from one specimen sequenced in a study of regulatory T cells in long-lasting Graves disease (dated by TCRdb to the early 2020s). This sample's time point label indicates: newly diagnosed GD, antithyroid drugs for less than 3 months. For both TCR sequencing and RNA sequencing, RNA was extracted from PBMCs using TRIzol. The method was multiplex PCR. Data came from an Illumina HiSeq 4000. TCR beta libraries were built with iRepertoire HTBI primers and Arm-PCR amplification of CDR3 regions. TCRdb reworked the public reads: Q25 trimming with fastp, MiXCR clone assembly, productive beta chains retained. One record per CDR3 amino acid sequence lists the most common genes and DNA. The sample contains 550,000 to 650,000 distinct CDR3 sequences, around 15% of them found a single time. More than 10% of the sample is taken by the ten largest. The sample was also reused in another study, on T cells in Graves' hyperthyroidism and ophthalmopathy.

The material sequenced was peripheral blood mononuclear cells (PBMCs), taken at new diagnosis, from a patient treated with antithyroid drugs. The receptors originated from a man aged 18 to 30 with Graves disease. Donor details come from another sample of the same person, matched by shared clones.

The chain links TRBV29-1 to TRBJ2-7; either TRBD1 or TRBD2 may supply D (6 bases each). Trimming left V 6 bases short and J 4 bases short, with 16 bases between. The CDR3 length is 13 residues. Germline V CDR1 and CDR2: SQVTM, ANQGSEA. The CDR3 nucleotides are TGCAGCGTGGGGGTTAGGGGGAGGTACGAGCAGTACTTC. This codes for CSVGVRGRYEQYF.

The table lists this clonotype with a count of one. A much larger clone lies a single base off, so this may be a read error. The CDR3 protein is CAWSSSGTVVEKLFF. The CDR3 region has the DNA TGTGCCTGGAGCTCCTCCGGGACAGTGGTCGAAAAACTGTTTTTT. The chain joins TRBV30 to TRBJ1-4; 7 positions match TRBD1. V lost 3 bases, J lost 8 bases, and 12 bases stayed unmatched. In germline, CDR1 is GTSNPN, CDR2 SVGIG (reference sequence). The CDR3 extends over 15 amino acids. Full variable domain (remainder filled in from reference TRBV30 and TRBJ1-4): SQTIHQWPATLVQPVGSPLSLECTVEGTSNPNLYWYRQAAGRGLQLLFYSVGIGQISSEVPQNLSASRPQDRQFILSSKKLLLSDSGFYLCAWSSSGTVVEKLFFGSGTQLSVL.

This clonotype was detected only a few times. The V gene is TRBV12-3 or TRBV12-4, the J gene TRBJ1-5; the match to TRBD1 covers 7 bases. The CDR3 is made up of 15 amino acids. V was pared by 3 bases and J by 5 bases, with 7 bases of the junction left unmatched. This CDR3 is CASSLYRGVDQPQHF. The CDR3 DNA sequence: TGTGCCAGCAGTTTGTACAGGGGAGTCGATCAGCCCCAGCATTTT.

This clonotype was counted ten times or more. The chain joins TRBV11-2 to TRBJ2-3; unclear D gene. Trimming shortened V by 1 base and J by 7 bases, and 6 bases separated the two germline ends. Per germline, CDR1 SGHAT and CDR2 FQNNGV. The CDR3 covers 12 residues. This chain's CDR3 is CASSLVGNTQYF. The CDR3, as DNA: TGTGCCAGCAGCTTAGTGGGAAATACGCAGTATTTT. Full variable domain (rest looked up from reference TRBV11-2 and TRBJ2-3): EAGVAQSPRYKIIEKRQSVAFWCNPISGHATLYWYQQILGQGPKLLIQFQNNGVVDDSQLPKDRFSAERLKGVDSTLKIQPAKLEDSAVYLCASSLVGNTQYFGPGTRLTVL.

This clonotype was detected only once. This chain links TRBV11-3 with TRBJ2-3; no firm D call. V was cut by 1 base and J by 1 base, with 15 bases left in between. Germline V CDR1 and CDR2: SGHNT, YENEEA. The CDR3 contains 17 residues. CDR3 coding DNA: TGTGCCAGCAGCTTAGTCATGGACCAGGTGGGCACAGATACGCAGTATTTT. Residues: CASSLVMDQVGTDTQYF. Full variable domain (outside the CDR3, taken from reference TRBV11-3 and TRBJ2-3): EAGVVQSPRYKIIEKKQPVAFWCNPISGHNTLYWYLQNLGQGPELLIRYENEEAVDDSQLPKDRFSAERLKGVDSTLKIQPAELGDSAVYLCASSLVMDQVGTDTQYFGPGTRLTVL.

This clonotype has more than one count but fewer than ten. The rearrangement joins TRBV29-1 to TRBJ1-2; perhaps TRBD1 as D (5 bases). This CDR3 contains 13 residues. Trimming removed 7 bases at V and 6 bases at J, with 18 bases between. Germline V gives CDR1 SQVTM, CDR2 ANQGSEA. The CDR3 DNA reads as TGCAGCGCTGGGGGTACCGTCCCCGATGGCTACACCTTC. As protein: CSAGGTVPDGYTF.

In this sample, this clonotype turned up a few times. The rearrangement uses TRBV20-1 and TRBJ2-3; TRBD2 aligns across 7 bases. The V gene's germline CDR1 is DFQATT and CDR2 SNEGSKA (reference sequence). The CDR3 length is 18 residues. J lost 1 base, V lost 5 bases, and 18 bases had no gene match. The CDR3 DNA reads TGCAGTGCTTCGAGCCCTGTAAGACTAGCCCTACGCACAGATACGCAGTATTTT. Translation: CSASSPVRLALRTDTQYF.

This clonotype came up a few times. V is TRBV4-1 and J is TRBJ2-5, with 12 bases that match TRBD2. The V and J ends lost 4 bases and 7 bases, in that order; junction bases with no gene match: 4. CDR1 and CDR2 (germline): MGHRA, YSYEKL. The CDR3 extends over 14 amino acids. The CDR3 coding sequence is TGCGCCAGCAGCCCTCCGGGACTAGCGGGGACCCAGTACTTC. Encoded protein: CASSPPGLAGTQYF.

This chain uses TRBV7-3 with TRBJ2-3; TRBD1 aligns across 9 bases. The CDR3 extends over 16 amino acids. The ends lost 6 bases at V and 4 bases at J; junction bases unmatched: 11. Germline-derived CDR1 and CDR2 are SGHTA and FQGTGA. Written as DNA, the CDR3 is TGTGCCAGCAGTAGAACCCCGGGGACAGGGCCAGATACGCAGTATTTT. This translates into CASSRTPGTGPDTQYF. Drawing the rest from reference TRBV7-3 and TRBJ2-3, the complete variable domain is GAGVSQTPSNKVTEKGKYVELRCDPISGHTALYWYRQSLGQGPEFLIYFQGTGAADDSGLPNDRFFAVRPEGSVSTLKIQRTERGDSAVYLCASSRTPGTGPDTQYFGPGTRLTVL.

This clonotype was picked up many times. V is TRBV20-1 and J is TRBJ1-6; D not resolved. Per the germline V gene, CDR1 is DFQATT and CDR2 is SNEGSKA (reference sequence). The CDR3 length is 11 residues. The ends were cut back, 6 bases at V and 8 bases at J, with 8 bases in the middle. The CDR3 loop is CSARRDSPLHF. The CDR3 bases are TGCAGTGCGAGGAGGGATTCACCCCTCCACTTT.

This clonotype turned up a few times. The gene calls are TRBV28 and TRBJ1-5, with no clear D. Germline lookup yields CDR1 MDHEN and CDR2 SYDVKM. V lost 8 bases to trimming and J lost 0 bases, with 14 bases between them. The CDR3 extends over 15 amino acids. The CDR3 coding sequence is TGTGCCAGCTTCCCGACGGGGTATAGCAATCAGCCCCAGCATTTT. Amino acids: CASFPTGYSNQPQHF. The entire variable domain, with the rest obtained from reference TRBV28 and TRBJ1-5, is as follows: DVKVTQSSRYLVKRTGEKVFLECVQDMDHENMFWYRQDPGLGLRLIYFSYDVKMKEKGDIPEGYSVSREKKERFSLILESASTNQTSMYLCASFPTGYSNQPQHFGDGTRLSIL.

This clonotype turned up a few times. The DNA for the CDR3 is TGTGCCATCAGTGACCGACTAGCGGGTTCGGACAATGAGCAGTTCTTC. This codes for CAISDRLAGSDNEQFF. The J gene is TRBJ2-1, the V gene TRBV10-3; TRBD2 agrees at 10 bases. This CDR3 comprises 16 residues. The germline V gene has CDR1 ENHRY and CDR2 SYGVKD. V lost 3 bases and J lost 5; bases outside the gene matches: 7.

This clonotype was observed a few times. V usage is TRBV9 and J usage is TRBJ1-4; TRBD1 matches at 7 bases. CDR1 and CDR2 from the germline V gene are SGDLS and YYNGEE. The V gene end was trimmed by 3 bases and the J gene end by 3 bases; junction bases not matched to a gene: 2. The CDR3 runs to 14 residues. CDR3 region: CASSDRGSNEKLFF. DNA for the CDR3: TGTGCCAGCAGCGACAGGGGTTCTAATGAAAAACTGTTTTTT.

In this sample, this clonotype turned up many times. V is TRBV9 and J is TRBJ2-5; 7 bases line up with TRBD2. This CDR3 is built from 16 residues. Looked up from germline, CDR1 is SGDLS and CDR2 is YYNGEE. V shed 2 bases, J shed 0 bases, and the junction held 7 bases outside the gene matches. CDR3 loop: CASSVRASGNQETQYF. CDR3 sequence (DNA): TGTGCCAGCAGCGTTAGGGCTAGCGGAAACCAAGAGACCCAGTACTTC. Filled out from reference TRBV9 and TRBJ2-5, the complete variable domain reads DSGVTQTPKHLITATGQRVTLRCSPRSGDLSVYWYQQSLDQGLQFLIQYYNGEERAKGNILERFSAQQFPDLHSELNLSSLELGDSALYFCASSVRASGNQETQYFGPGTRLLVL.

This clonotype was observed at least ten times. The V and J genes are TRBV24-1 and TRBJ2-2; D remains ambiguous. Trimming took off 4 bases at V and 7 bases at J, with 12 bases between the two ends. Germline V CDR1 and CDR2: KGHDR, SFDVKD. The CDR3 length is 14 residues. The CDR3 protein is CATSDPVLDGELFF. For the CDR3, the DNA is TGTGCCACCAGTGACCCGGTCCTGGACGGGGAGCTGTTTTTT.

Many counts were recorded for this clonotype. The rearrangement joins TRBV12-3 or TRBV12-4 to TRBJ2-7, with TRBD1 matching 8 bases. V shed 5 bases, J shed 1 base, and the junction held 4 bases outside the gene matches. The CDR3 sequence is 14 residues long. CDR3 loop: CASSGQGGSYEQYF. CDR3 in DNA: TGTGCCAGCAGTGGACAGGGAGGTTCCTACGAGCAGTACTTC.

This clonotype was seen ten or more times. The chain combines TRBV5-1 with TRBJ1-1, with D possibly matching TRBD1 (6 bases). Germline CDR1 is SGHRS and CDR2 is YFSETQ. This CDR3 region has 18 residues. V lost 1 base and J 0 bases, leaving 19 bases between the germline ends. The CDR3 DNA is TGCGCCAGCAGCTTGCGAGGGATGGGGGGCCCCATGAACACTGAAGCTTTCTTT. Protein product: CASSLRGMGGPMNTEAFF.

This clonotype was found a few times. The J gene is TRBJ1-5, the V gene TRBV30, with D possibly matching TRBD1 (6 bases). Germline CDR1 reads GTSNPN; CDR2 reads SVGIG (reference sequence). This CDR3 comprises 14 residues. Trimming removed 0 bases at V and 7 bases at J, with 13 bases between. The CDR3 DNA reads TGTGCCTGGAGTGTGTTGGCGGGGACACAGCCCCAGCATTTT. Translated: CAWSVLAGTQPQHF.

This clonotype was detected many times. The chain links TRBV11-2 to TRBJ2-1; a weak D match, TRBD2 (5 bases). The CDR3 covers 15 residues. Looked up from germline, CDR1 is SGHAT and CDR2 is FQNNGV. Trimming removed 1 base from V and 6 bases from J, with 13 bases in between. The CDR3 loop reads CASSLAPLLANEQFF. The DNA for the CDR3 is TGTGCCAGCAGCTTAGCGCCACTCCTAGCCAATGAGCAGTTCTTC.

This rearrangement joins TRBV4-2 to TRBJ2-3, with D perhaps TRBD2 (6 bases). Judging by the DNA end, TRBJ2-5 fits better; the J call may be wrong. Germline-derived CDR1 and CDR2 are LGHNA and YNFKEQ. This CDR3 is built from 16 residues. The CDR3 spells CASSQDSGELGETQYF. The CDR3 DNA is TGTGCCAGCAGCCAAGATTCGGGGGAGCTGGGGGAGACCCAGTACTTC.

This clonotype appeared many times. CDR3 protein: CASSLQGRGDTQYF. The CDR3 bases are TGTGCCAGCAGTTTGCAGGGGAGGGGAGATACGCAGTATTTT. The chain recombines TRBV12-3 or TRBV12-4 with TRBJ2-3; a possible D gene is TRBD2 (7 bases). The V gene lost 3 bases and the J gene lost 5 bases, with 12 bases spanning the gap. The CDR3 sequence is 14 residues long.

In this sample, this clonotype turned up many times. This rearrangement joins TRBV5-1 to TRBJ1-1; D is unresolved. CDR3 size: 15 residues. The V gene's germline CDR1 is SGHRS and CDR2 YFSETQ. Trimming shortened V by 0 bases and J by 4 bases, and 13 bases separated the two germline ends. CDR3: CASSLAEVGGTEAFF. Written as DNA, the CDR3 is TGCGCCAGCAGCTTGGCCGAGGTGGGAGGCACTGAAGCTTTCTTT. Looking up the rest from reference TRBV5-1 and TRBJ1-1 gives the full variable domain: KAGVTQTPRYLIKTRGQQVTLSCSPISGHRSVSWYQQTPGQGLQFLFEYFSETQRNKGNFPGRFSGRQFSNSRSEMNVSTLELGDSALYLCASSLAEVGGTEAFFGQGTRLTVV.

This clonotype was found many times. The chain recombines TRBV6-1 with TRBJ2-1; TRBD1 or TRBD2 may be the D gene (5 bases each). Germline CDR1 reads MNHNS; CDR2 reads SASEGT. V shed 8 bases and J shed 5 bases, with 10 bases lying between them. The CDR3 spans 12 residues. As DNA, the CDR3 is TGTGCCAGCCGGGGCTTCCACAATGAGCAGTTCTTC. It yields the protein CASRGFHNEQFF.

This clonotype came up a few times. The genes are TRBV29-1 and TRBJ1-3; 9 bases line up with TRBD1. The V segment lost 6 bases and the J segment 3 bases; nucleotides outside the gene matches: 6. The CDR3 contains 14 residues. Germline values: CDR1 SQVTM, CDR2 ANQGSEA. The CDR3 DNA follows: TGCAGCGTCCGGGACAGGGCTGTTGGAAACACCATATATTTT. Its protein is CSVRDRAVGNTIYF.